This T cell receptor beta chain was sequenced for a study of T cell responses to AZD1222 COVID-19 vaccine. This CDR3 region has 13 residues. The ends were cut back, 2 bases at V and 7 bases at J, with 11 bases in the middle. Germline V gene sequence: CDR1 MNHNS, CDR2 SASEGT. TCRdb's copy holds only in-frame clones and misses some; the assay was immunoSEQ multiplex PCR. The data show approximately 110,000 clones, 70% to 90% seen once. V is TRBV6-1 and J is TRBJ1-2; no clear D gene. This sequence was found in an adult in good health. The sample consisted of peripheral blood, taken on day 0 of AZD1222 vaccination. The CDR3 region has the DNA TGTGCCAGCAGTGAATGGGGTAGTCTTGGCTACACCTTC. Its protein product is CASSEWGSLGYTF.